This record concerns one T cell receptor beta chain sequence. These data are taken from a study of blood T cell repertoires in COVID-19. Study information: Nucleic acid was either cDNA or gDNA, and it came from T cells, B-cell-depleted T cells, or PBMCs.

Donors in Cohort 3 counted as recovered after two negative PCRs, clearance, or symptom resolution. Assay used: immunoSEQ multiplex PCR; TCRdb lists only in-frame clones, some missing. Of roughly 160,000 clones in the sample, roughly nine tenths are singletons; the top ten hold 7%. The V and J ends lost 5 bases and 5 bases respectively, with 15 bases between them. CDR3 size: 14 residues. The germline V gene has CDR1 LNHDA and CDR2 SQIVND (reference sequence). Sequenced input: PBMCs or T cells enriched from blood (not recorded which). V gene TRBV19 combines with J gene TRBJ1-1; D gene uncertain. The sequence was collected from a woman in her fifties or sixties who had recovered from COVID-19. CDR3 DNA sequence: TGTGCCAGTAGTCTCGGACCCCCGGGGACTGAAGCTTTCTTT. This translates into CASSLGPPGTEAFF.